A selection of T cell receptor beta chains follows, all from one sample in a study of T cells in Graves' hyperthyroidism and ophthalmopathy. TCRdb re-derived calls from the multiplex PCR reads in MiXCR, one entry per CDR3 protein. The sample includes 550,000 to 650,000 distinct CDR3 sequences, approximately 13% of them seen just once. The sequencing sample was made of blood. The source is a woman in her 30s with Graves' hyperthyroidism that later progressed to Graves' ophthalmopathy. The conserved cysteine and the conserved F or W are not part of the CDR3 here. Fields, in order: clone size, J gene, V gene, CDR3 protein. A clone size is listed for some rows: how often the clone was seen (once, few, many), or a class if it is expanded.

many	TRBJ2-5	TRBV12-3/TRBV12-4	ASTLSTGPQY
many	TRBJ2-5	TRBV7-9	ASSFGTHETQY
few	TRBJ2-1	TRBV6-1	ASSIYDEQF
many	TRBJ2-5	TRBV11-3	ASSSRQDQETQY
NA	TRBJ2-1	TRBV4-2	ASSQSTPGQDAYNEQF
many	TRBJ2-1	TRBV28	ASSPPIAGVYNEQF
NA	TRBJ1-2	TRBV19	ASSIVTGSLHGYT
many	TRBJ1-1	TRBV27	ASKPVTLSDTEAF
few	TRBJ1-1	TRBV6-1	ASSLWEGLGNTEAF
many	TRBJ2-7	TRBV19	ASSPRVAGAYEQY
many	TRBJ1-2	TRBV28	ASSLWILHGYT
many	TRBJ1-1	TRBV29-1	SVEPGYTEAF
few	TRBJ2-2	TRBV18	ASSPGHPNTGELF
many	TRBJ2-5	TRBV6-2/TRBV6-3	ATAGLQETQY
many	TRBJ1-2	TRBV7-6	ASSPDAVTYGYT
few	TRBJ2-3	TRBV11-3	ASTPSGGDTQY
many	TRBJ2-2	TRBV30	AWKEAGVITGELF
NA	TRBJ2-7	TRBV27	ASRGAIYEQH
NA	TRBJ1-1	TRBV6-1	ASQSYGMNTEAF
many	TRBJ1-1	TRBV11-2	ASSLGTGDNTEAF
many	TRBJ2-7	TRBV28	ASSAGTDVYEQY
many	TRBJ1-2	TRBV12-3/TRBV12-4	ASSFSWNFNGYT
many	TRBJ1-1	TRBV20-1	SARDFRLQYEAF
few	TRBJ1-6	TRBV5-6	ASSWGPMGASYNSPLH